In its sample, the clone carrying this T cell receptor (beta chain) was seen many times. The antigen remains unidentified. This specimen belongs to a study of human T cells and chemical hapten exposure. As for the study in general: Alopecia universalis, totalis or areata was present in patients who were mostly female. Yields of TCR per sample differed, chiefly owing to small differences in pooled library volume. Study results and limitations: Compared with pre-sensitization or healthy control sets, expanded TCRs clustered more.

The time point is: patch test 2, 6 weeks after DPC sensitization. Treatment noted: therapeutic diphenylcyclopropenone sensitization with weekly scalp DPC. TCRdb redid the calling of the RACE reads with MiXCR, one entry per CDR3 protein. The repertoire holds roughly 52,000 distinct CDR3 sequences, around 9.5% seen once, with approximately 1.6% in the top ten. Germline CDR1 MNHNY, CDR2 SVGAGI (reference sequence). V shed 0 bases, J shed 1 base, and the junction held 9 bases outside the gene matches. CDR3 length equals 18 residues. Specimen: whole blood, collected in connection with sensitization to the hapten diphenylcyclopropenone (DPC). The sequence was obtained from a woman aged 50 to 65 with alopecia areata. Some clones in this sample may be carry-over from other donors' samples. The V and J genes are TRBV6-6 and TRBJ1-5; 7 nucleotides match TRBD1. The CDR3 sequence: CASSYSIPDRDSNQPQHF. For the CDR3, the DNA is TGTGCCAGCAGTTACTCGATCCCTGACAGGGACAGCAATCAGCCCCAGCATTTT.